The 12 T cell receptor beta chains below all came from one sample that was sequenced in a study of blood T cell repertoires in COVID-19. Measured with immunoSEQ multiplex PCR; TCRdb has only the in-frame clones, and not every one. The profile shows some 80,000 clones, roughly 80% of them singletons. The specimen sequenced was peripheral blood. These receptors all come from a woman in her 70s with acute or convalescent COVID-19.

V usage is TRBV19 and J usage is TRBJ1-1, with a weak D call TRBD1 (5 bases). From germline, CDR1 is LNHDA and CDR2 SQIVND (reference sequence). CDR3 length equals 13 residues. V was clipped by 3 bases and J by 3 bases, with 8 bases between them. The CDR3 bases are TGTGCCAGTAGTATCCGGGGGTACACTGAAGCTTTCTTT. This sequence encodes CASSIRGYTEAFF.

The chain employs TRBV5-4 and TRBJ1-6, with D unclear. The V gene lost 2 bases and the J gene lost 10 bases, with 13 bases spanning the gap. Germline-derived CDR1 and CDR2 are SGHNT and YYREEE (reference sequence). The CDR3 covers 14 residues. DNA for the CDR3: TGTGCCAGCAGCTTAAGGGCCACGGGGTCACCCCTCCACTTT. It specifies CASSLRATGSPLHF.

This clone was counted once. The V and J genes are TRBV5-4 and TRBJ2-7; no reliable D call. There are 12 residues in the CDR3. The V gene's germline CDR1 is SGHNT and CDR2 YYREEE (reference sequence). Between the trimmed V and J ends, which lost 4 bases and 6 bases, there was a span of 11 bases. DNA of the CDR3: TGTGCCAGCAGCCTGGAAACGGGCGAGCAGTACTTC. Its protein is CASSLETGEQYF.

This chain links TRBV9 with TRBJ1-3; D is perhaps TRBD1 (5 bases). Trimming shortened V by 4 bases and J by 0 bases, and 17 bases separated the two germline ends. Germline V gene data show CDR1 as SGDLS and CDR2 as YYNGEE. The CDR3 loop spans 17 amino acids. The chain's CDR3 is CASSPLGLHISGNTIYF. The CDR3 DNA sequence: TGTGCCAGCAGCCCCCTGGGACTCCATATCTCTGGAAACACCATATATTTT.

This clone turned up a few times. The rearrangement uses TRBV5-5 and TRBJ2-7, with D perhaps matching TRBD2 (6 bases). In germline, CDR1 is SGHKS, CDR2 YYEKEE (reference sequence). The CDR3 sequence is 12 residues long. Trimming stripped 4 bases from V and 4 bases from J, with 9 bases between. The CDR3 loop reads CASSQEGYEQYF. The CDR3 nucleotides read TGTGCCAGCAGCCAGGAGGGGTACGAGCAGTACTTC.

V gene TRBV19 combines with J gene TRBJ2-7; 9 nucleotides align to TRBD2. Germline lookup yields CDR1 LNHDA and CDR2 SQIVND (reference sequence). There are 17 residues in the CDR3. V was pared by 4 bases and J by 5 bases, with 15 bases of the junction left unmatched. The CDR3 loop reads CASSTDPYAGGSDEQYF. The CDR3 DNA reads TGTGCCAGTAGTACAGACCCCTACGCGGGAGGGTCAGACGAGCAGTACTTC.

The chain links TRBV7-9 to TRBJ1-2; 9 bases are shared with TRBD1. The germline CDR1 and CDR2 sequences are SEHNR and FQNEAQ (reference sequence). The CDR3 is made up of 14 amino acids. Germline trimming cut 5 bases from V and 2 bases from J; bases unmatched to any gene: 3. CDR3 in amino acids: CASSRDRANYGYTF. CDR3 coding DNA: TGTGCCAGCAGCAGGGACAGGGCCAACTATGGCTACACCTTC.

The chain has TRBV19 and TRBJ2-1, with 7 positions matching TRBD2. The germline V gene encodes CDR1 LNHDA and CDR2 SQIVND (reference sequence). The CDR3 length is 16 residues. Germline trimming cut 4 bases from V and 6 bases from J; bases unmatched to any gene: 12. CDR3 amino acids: CASSTPPAGSFNEQFF. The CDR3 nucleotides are TGTGCCAGTAGTACCCCCCCAGCGGGATCATTCAATGAGCAGTTCTTC. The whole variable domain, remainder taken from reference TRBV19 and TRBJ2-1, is DGGITQSPKYLFRKEGQNVTLSCEQNLNHDAMYWYRQDPGQGLRLIYYSQIVNDFQKGDIAEGYSVSREKKESFPLTVTSAQKNPTAFYLCASSTPPAGSFNEQFFGPGTRLTVL.

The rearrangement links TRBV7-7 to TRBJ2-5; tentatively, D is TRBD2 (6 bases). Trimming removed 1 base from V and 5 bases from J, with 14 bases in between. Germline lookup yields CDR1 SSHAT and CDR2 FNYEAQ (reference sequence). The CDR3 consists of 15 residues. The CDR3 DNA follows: TGTGCCAGCAGCTTAGGCGAGCTGGAGGGGGAGACCCAGTACTTC. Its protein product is CASSLGELEGETQYF.

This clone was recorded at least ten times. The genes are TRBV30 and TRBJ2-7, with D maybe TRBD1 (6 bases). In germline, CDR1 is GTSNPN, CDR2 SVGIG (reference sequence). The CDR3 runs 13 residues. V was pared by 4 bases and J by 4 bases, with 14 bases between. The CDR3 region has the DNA TGTGCCTGGACTCAGGGGAGTTCGTACGAGCAGTACTTC. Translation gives CAWTQGSSYEQYF.

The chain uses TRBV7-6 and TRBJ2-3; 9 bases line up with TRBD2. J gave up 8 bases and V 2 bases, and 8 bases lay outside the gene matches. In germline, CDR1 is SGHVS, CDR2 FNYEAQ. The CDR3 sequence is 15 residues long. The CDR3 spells CASSLFAGGQGTQYF. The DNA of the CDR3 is TGTGCCAGCAGCTTATTCGCGGGAGGGCAGGGTACGCAGTATTTT.

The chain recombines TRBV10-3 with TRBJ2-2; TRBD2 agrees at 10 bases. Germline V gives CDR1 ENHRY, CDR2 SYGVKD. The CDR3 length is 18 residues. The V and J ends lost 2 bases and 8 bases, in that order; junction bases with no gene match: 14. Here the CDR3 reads CAISETGAGTSVQGELFF. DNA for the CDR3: TGTGCCATCAGTGAGACGGGAGCTGGGACTAGCGTCCAGGGGGAGCTGTTTTTT.